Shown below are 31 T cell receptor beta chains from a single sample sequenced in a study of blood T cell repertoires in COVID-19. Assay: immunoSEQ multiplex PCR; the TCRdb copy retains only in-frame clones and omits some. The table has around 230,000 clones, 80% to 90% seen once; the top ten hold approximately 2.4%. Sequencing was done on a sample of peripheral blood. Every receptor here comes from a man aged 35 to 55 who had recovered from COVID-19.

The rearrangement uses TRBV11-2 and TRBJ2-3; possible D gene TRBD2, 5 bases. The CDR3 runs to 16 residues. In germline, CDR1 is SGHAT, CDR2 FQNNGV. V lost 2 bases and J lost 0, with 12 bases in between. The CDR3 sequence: CASSLIGVSSTDTQYF. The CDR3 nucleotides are TGTGCCAGCAGCTTAATCGGGGTCTCTAGCACAGATACGCAGTATTTT.

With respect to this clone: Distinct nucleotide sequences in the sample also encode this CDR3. This chain's CDR3 is CASSMTSGGITDTQYF. The CDR3 DNA is TGTGCCAGTAGTATGACTAGCGGCGGAATCACAGATACGCAGTATTTT. This chain joins TRBV19 and TRBJ2-3, with TRBD2 identical over 9 bases. The J segment lost 2 bases and the V segment lost 3 bases, leaving 6 bases of the junction unmatched. Germline V lookup: CDR1 LNHDA, CDR2 SQIVND (reference sequence). This CDR3 is 16 amino acids long.

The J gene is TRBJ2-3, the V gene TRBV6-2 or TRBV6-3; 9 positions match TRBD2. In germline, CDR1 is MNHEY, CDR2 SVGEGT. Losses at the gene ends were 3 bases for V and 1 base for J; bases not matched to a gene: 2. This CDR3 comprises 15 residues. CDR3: CASSYRGRGTDTQYF. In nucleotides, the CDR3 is TGTGCCAGCAGTTATCGCGGGAGGGGCACAGATACGCAGTATTTT.

The CDR3 loop reads CAWSDPWGTGNYGYTF. The CDR3 bases are TGTGCCTGGAGTGACCCATGGGGGACAGGGAACTATGGCTACACCTTC. The V gene is TRBV30, the J gene TRBJ1-2; 9 bases are a match to TRBD1. The length of the CDR3 is 16 residues. Losses at the gene ends were 1 base for V and 2 bases for J; bases not matched to a gene: 8. Germline lookup yields CDR1 GTSNPN and CDR2 SVGIG (reference sequence).

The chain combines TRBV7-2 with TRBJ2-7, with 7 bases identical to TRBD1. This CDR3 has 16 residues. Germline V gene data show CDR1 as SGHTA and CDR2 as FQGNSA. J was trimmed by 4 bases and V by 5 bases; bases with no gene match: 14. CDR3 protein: CASSSVRQGLDYEQYF. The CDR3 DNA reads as TGTGCCAGCAGCAGTGTCCGACAGGGTCTGGATTACGAGCAGTACTTC.

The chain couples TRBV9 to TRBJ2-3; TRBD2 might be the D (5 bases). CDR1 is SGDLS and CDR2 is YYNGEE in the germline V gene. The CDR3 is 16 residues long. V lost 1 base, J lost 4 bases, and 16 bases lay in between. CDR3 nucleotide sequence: TGTGCCAGCAGCGTACCTCCTGACGGGGAATCAGATACGCAGTATTTT. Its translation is CASSVPPDGESDTQYF.

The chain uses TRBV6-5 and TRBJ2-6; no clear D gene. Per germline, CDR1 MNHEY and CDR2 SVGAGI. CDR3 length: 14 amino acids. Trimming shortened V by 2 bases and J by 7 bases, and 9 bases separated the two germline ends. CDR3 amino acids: CASSYVGRANVLTF. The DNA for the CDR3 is TGTGCCAGCAGTTACGTCGGTCGAGCCAACGTCCTGACTTTC.

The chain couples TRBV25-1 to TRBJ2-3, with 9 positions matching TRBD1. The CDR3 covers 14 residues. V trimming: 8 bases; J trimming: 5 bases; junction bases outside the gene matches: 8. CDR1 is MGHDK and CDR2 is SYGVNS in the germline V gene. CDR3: CASGRDRVGDTQYF. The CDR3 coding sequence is TGTGCCAGCGGCCGGGACAGGGTTGGAGATACGCAGTATTTT.

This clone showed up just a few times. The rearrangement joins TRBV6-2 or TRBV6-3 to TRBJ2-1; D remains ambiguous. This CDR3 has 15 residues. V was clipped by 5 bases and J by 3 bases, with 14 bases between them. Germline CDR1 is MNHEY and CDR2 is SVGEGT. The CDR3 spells CASSPSEVSYNEQFF. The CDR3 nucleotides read TGTGCCAGCAGTCCCTCCGAGGTCAGCTACAATGAGCAGTTCTTC.

Here the CDR3 reads CASTLPSGGTDTQYF. The CDR3 nucleotides read TGTGCCAGTACCTTGCCTAGCGGGGGCACAGATACGCAGTATTTT. J is TRBJ2-3 and V is TRBV2, with 9 nucleotides matching TRBD2. V was clipped by 9 bases and J by 1 base; unmatched bases: 8. Germline CDR1 and CDR2: SNHLY and FYNNEI. This CDR3 has 15 residues.

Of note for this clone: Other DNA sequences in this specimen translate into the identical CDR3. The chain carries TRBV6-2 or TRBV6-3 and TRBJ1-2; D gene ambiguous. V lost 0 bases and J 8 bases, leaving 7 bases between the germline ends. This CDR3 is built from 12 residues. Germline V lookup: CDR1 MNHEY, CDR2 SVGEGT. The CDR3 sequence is CASSYSSYGYTF. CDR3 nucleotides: TGTGCCAGCAGTTACTCGAGTTACGGCTACACCTTC.

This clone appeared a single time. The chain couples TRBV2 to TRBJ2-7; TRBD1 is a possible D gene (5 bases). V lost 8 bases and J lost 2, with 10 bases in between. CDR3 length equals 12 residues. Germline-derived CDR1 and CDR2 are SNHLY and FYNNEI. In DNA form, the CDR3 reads TGTGCCAGCGGGCAGGGTACCTACGAGCAGTACTTC. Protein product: CASGQGTYEQYF.

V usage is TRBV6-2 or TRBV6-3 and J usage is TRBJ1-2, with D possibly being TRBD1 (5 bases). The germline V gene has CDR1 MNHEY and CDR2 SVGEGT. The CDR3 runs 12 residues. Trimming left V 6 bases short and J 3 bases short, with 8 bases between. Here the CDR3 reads CASSQTDYGYTF. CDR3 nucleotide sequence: TGTGCCAGCAGCCAGACAGACTATGGCTACACCTTC.

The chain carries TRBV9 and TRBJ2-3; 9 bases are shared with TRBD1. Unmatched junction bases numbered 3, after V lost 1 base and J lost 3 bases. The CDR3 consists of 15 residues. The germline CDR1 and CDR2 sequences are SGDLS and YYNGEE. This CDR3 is CASSVLGTGTDTQYF. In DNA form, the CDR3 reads TGTGCCAGCAGCGTATTGGGGACAGGGACAGATACGCAGTATTTT.

Here the CDR3 reads CARASGGGNEQFF. Here the CDR3 DNA reads TGTGCCAGGGCTAGCGGGGGGGGCAATGAGCAGTTCTTC. The chain couples TRBV30 to TRBJ2-1; TRBD2 agrees at 12 bases. J was trimmed by 6 bases and V by 8 bases; bases with no gene match: 5. The CDR3 has 13 residues. Per the germline V gene, CDR1 is GTSNPN and CDR2 is SVGIG (reference sequence).

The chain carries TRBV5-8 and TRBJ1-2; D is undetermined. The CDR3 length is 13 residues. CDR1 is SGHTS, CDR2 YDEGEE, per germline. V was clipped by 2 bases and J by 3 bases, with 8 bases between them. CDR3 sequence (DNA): TGTGCCAGCAGCTTTCGTTTTGACTATGGCTACACCTTC. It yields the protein CASSFRFDYGYTF. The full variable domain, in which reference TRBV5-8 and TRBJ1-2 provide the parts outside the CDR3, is EAGVTQSPTHLIKTRGQQATLRCSPISGHTSVYWYQQALGLGLQFLLWYDEGEERNRGNFPPRFSGRQFPNYSSELNVNALELEDSALYLCASSFRFDYGYTFGSGTRLTVV.

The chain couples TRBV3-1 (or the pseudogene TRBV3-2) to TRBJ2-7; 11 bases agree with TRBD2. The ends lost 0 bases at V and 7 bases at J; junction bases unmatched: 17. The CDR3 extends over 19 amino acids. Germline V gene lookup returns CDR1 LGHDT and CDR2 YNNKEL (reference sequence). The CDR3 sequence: CASSQDRLAGGLGSEEQYF. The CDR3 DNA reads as TGTGCCAGCAGCCAAGATCGGCTAGCGGGAGGCCTCGGGTCTGAGGAGCAGTACTTC.

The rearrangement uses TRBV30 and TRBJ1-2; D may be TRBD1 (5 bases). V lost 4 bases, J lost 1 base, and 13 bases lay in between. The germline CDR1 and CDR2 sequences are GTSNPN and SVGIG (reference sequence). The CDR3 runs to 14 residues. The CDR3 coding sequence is TGTGCCTGGACCCTATCGGGACTTAACTATGGCTACACCTTC. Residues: CAWTLSGLNYGYTF. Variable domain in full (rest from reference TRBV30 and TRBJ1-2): SQTIHQWPATLVQPVGSPLSLECTVEGTSNPNLYWYRQAAGRGLQLLFYSVGIGQISSEVPQNLSASRPQDRQFILSSKKLLLSDSGFYLCAWTLSGLNYGYTFGSGTRLTVV.

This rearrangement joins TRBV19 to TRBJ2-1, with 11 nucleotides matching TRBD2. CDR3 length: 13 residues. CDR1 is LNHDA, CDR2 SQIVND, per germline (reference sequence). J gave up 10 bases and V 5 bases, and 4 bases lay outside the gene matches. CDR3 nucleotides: TGTGCCAGTAGTCCGGGACTAGCGGTAGAGCAGTTCTTC. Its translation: CASSPGLAVEQFF.

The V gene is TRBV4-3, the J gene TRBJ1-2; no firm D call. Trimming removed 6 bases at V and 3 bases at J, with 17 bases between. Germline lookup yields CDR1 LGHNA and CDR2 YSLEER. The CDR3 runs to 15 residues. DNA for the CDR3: TGCGCCAGCAGACCCCAGCCGGGAACGGACTATGGCTACACCTTC. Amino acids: CASRPQPGTDYGYTF.

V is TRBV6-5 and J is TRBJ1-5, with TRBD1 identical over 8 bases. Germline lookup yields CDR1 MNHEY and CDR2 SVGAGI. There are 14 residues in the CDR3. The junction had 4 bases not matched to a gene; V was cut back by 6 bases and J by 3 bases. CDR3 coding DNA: TGTGCCAGCAGCCCGGACAGGGTCAATCAGCCCCAGCATTTT. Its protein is CASSPDRVNQPQHF.

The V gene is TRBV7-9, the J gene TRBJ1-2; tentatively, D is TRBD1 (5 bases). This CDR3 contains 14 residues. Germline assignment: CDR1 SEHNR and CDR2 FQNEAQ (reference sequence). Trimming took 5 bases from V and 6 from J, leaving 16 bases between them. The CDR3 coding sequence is TGTGCCAGCAGCCGGCTGACAGTTAATAATGGCTACACCTTC. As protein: CASSRLTVNNGYTF.

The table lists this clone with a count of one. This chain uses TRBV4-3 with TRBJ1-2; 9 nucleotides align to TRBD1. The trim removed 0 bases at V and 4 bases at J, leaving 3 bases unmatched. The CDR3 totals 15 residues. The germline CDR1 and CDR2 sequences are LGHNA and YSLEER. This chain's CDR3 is CASSQDRGQGYGYTF. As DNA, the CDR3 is TGCGCCAGCAGCCAAGATAGGGGACAGGGCTATGGCTACACCTTC.

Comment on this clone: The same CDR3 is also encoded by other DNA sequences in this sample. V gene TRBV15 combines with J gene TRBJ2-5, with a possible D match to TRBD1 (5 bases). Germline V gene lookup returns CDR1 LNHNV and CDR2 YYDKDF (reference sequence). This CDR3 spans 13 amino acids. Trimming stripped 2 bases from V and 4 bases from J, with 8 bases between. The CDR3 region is CATSRQGRETQYF. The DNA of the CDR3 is TGTGCCACCAGCAGACAGGGTAGAGAGACCCAGTACTTC.

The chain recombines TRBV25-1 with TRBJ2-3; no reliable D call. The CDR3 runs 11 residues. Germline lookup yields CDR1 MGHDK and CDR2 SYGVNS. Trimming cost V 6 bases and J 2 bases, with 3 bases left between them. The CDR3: CASRYTDTQYF. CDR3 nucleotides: TGTGCCAGCAGATACACAGATACGCAGTATTTT.

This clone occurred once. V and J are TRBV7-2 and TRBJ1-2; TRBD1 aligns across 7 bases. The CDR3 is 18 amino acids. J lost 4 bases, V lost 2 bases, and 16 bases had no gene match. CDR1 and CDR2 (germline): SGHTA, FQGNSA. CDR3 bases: TGTGCCAGCAGCTTACACGGGACAGTCTCCGGGGGCTCCTATGGCTACACCTTC. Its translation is CASSLHGTVSGGSYGYTF.

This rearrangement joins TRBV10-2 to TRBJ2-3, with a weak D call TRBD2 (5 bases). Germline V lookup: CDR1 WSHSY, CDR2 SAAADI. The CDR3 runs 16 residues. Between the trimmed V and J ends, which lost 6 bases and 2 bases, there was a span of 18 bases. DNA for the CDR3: TGCGCCAGCAGCGGAGGACCTTTCGGTTCCACAGATACGCAGTATTTT. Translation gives CASSGGPFGSTDTQYF.

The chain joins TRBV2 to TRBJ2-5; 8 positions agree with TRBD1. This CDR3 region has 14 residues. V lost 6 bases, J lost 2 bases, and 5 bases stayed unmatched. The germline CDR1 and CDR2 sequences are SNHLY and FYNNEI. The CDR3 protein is CASSQGARQETQYF. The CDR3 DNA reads TGTGCCAGCAGCCAGGGGGCGCGACAAGAGACCCAGTACTTC.

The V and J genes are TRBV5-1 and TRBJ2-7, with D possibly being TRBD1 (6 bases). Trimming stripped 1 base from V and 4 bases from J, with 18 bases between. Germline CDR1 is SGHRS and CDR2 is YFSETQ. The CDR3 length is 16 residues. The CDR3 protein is CASSLRGGDSGYEQYF. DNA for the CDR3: TGCGCCAGCAGCTTGAGAGGGGGAGATTCAGGTTACGAGCAGTACTTC.

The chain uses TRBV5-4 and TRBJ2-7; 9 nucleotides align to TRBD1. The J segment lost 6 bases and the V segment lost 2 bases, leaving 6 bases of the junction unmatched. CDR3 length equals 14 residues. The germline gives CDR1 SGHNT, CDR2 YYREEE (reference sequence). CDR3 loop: CASSFRDRVGEQYF. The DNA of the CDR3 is TGTGCCAGCAGCTTCCGGGACAGGGTCGGCGAGCAGTACTTC.

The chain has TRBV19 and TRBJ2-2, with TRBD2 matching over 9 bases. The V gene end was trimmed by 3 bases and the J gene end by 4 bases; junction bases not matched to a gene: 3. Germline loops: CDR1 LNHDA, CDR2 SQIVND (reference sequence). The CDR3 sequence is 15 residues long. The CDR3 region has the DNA TGTGCCAGTAGTATTCGGACTAGCGTCACCGGGGAGCTGTTTTTT. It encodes CASSIRTSVTGELFF.